One and the same sample provided the 23 T cell receptor beta chains below, sequenced in a study of blood T cells in healthy people across ages. With a J-beta primer mix and a sample-barcoded 5' primer, a second PCR ran about 7 to 12 cycles. TCRdb re-called the 5' RACE reads through MiXCR, storing one row per CDR3 protein. In the table there are 900,000 to 950,000 distinct CDR3 sequences, roughly 28% of which are singletons. These data also featured in a second study, about T cells of mothers and their children.

Sequenced sample: blood. Receptors were obtained from a woman aged 40 to 49 in good health.

Points on this clonotype: A much larger clone lies one base from this, so it may be a read error. The J gene is TRBJ2-1, the V gene TRBV27; D not certain. V lost 0 bases and J 10 bases, leaving 16 bases between the germline ends. CDR1 is MNHEY and CDR2 is SMNVEV in the germline V gene (reference sequence). CDR3 length: 15 residues. The CDR3 protein is CASSLSLLTSYEQFF. DNA for the CDR3: TGTGCCAGCAGTTTATCCCTACTTACCAGCTACGAGCAGTTCTTC.

This clonotype has more than one count but fewer than ten. The chain combines TRBV9 with TRBJ1-2; tentative D call: TRBD1 (5 bases). The CDR3 is made up of 16 amino acids. V gave up 2 bases and J gave up 4 bases, with 18 bases separating them. CDR1 and CDR2 (germline): SGDLS, YYNGEE. The CDR3 DNA sequence: TGTGCCAGCAGCGTCCGGCCGGGTGGGGGGTTCTATGGCTACACCTTC. It encodes CASSVRPGGGFYGYTF.

V gene TRBV12-3 or TRBV12-4 combines with J gene TRBJ2-1, with D possibly being TRBD2 (5 bases). The CDR3 extends over 14 amino acids. The V gene lost 6 bases and the J gene lost 9 bases, with 18 bases spanning the gap. The DNA of the CDR3 is TGTGCCAGCAGGTTGATCGGGGTTCTCAGTGAGCAGTTCTTC. It yields the protein CASRLIGVLSEQFF.

This clonotype was seen many times. V and J are TRBV29-1 and TRBJ2-5; D is possibly TRBD2 (6 bases). The CDR3 runs 16 residues. The V end lost 1 base, the J end lost 2 bases, and 17 bases lay between the germline ends. Germline V CDR1 and CDR2: SQVTM, ANQGSEA. CDR3 sequence: CSVEGDAAGSQETQYF. The CDR3 region has the DNA TGCAGCGTTGAAGGGGATGCGGCGGGGAGTCAAGAGACCCAGTACTTC.

Ten or more counts support this clonotype. The chain combines TRBV29-1 with TRBJ1-1; D is possibly TRBD1 (5 bases). Trimming took off 7 bases at V and 0 bases at J, with 12 bases between the two ends. The CDR3 loop spans 13 amino acids. The germline V gene has CDR1 SQVTM and CDR2 ANQGSEA. This chain's CDR3 is CSAATDLNTEAFF. CDR3 bases: TGCAGCGCTGCGACAGACCTGAACACTGAAGCTTTCTTT.

The rearrangement uses TRBV18 and TRBJ2-7, with no clear D. V was trimmed by 4 bases and J by 3 bases, leaving 7 bases between them. Germline V CDR1 and CDR2: KGHSH, LQKENI. The CDR3 totals 12 residues. Here the CDR3 DNA reads TGTGCCAGCTCACAGACCGACTACGAGCAGTACTTC. It specifies CASSQTDYEQYF. The variable domain in full, with the rest retrieved from reference TRBV18 and TRBJ2-7, is NAGVMQNPRHLVRRRGQEARLRCSPMKGHSHVYWYRQLPEEGLKFMVYLQKENIIDESGMPKERFSAEFPKEGPSILRIQQVVRGDSAAYFCASSQTDYEQYFGPGTRLTVT.

This clonotype was seen at least ten times. This chain links TRBV2 with TRBJ1-4; D perhaps matches TRBD1 (5 bases). V was trimmed by 4 bases and J by 0 bases, leaving 18 bases between them. This CDR3 has 18 residues. Germline CDR1 is SNHLY and CDR2 is FYNNEI. In DNA, the CDR3 is TGTGCCAGCAGTGCATCGGGACTCTCGTATGCAACTAATGAAAAACTGTTTTTT. Encoded protein: CASSASGLSYATNEKLFF.

A word on this clonotype: A much bigger clone sits one base away, suggesting this may be a read error. The V call is TRBV6-5, the J call TRBJ2-7, with 7 bases matching TRBD1. Germline lookup yields CDR1 MNHEY and CDR2 SVGAGI. The trim removed 4 bases at V and 0 bases at J, leaving 6 bases unmatched. This CDR3 comprises 15 residues. The CDR3 protein is CASSLTGVSSYEQYF. CDR3 sequence (DNA): TGTGCCAGCAGTTTAACAGGGGTCAGCTCCTACGAGCAGTACTTC.

This clonotype was counted at least ten times. The chain recombines TRBV6-2 or TRBV6-3 with TRBJ1-2; D uncertain. V was clipped by 4 bases and J by 3 bases, with 15 bases between them. CDR3 length: 15 residues. CDR1 and CDR2 from the germline V gene are MNHEY and SVGEGT. The CDR3 nucleotides are TGTGCCAGCAGTTGGCGGCCTCTTGGAGACTATGGCTACACCTTC. This gives the protein CASSWRPLGDYGYTF.

The sample holds a few counts of this clonotype. Being one base from a much bigger clone, this may be a read error. V is TRBV29-1 and J is TRBJ2-5; 7 bases match TRBD2. The J call could be wrong; TRBJ2-1 is a better fit for the DNA end. The CDR3 has 13 amino acids. CDR1 SQVTM and CDR2 ANQGSEA come from the germline V gene. CDR3 in amino acids: CSVLAEIQETQFF. The DNA for the CDR3 is TGCAGCGTTCTAGCGGAAATCCAAGAGACCCAGTTCTTC.

Turning to this clonotype: A much larger clonotype is one base distant, so this may be a read error. The rearrangement links TRBV18 to TRBJ2-4, with D perhaps TRBD1 (6 bases). Looked up from germline, CDR1 is KGHSH and CDR2 is LQKENI. Trimming stripped 4 bases from V and 13 bases from J, with 17 bases between. The CDR3 covers 13 residues. Here the CDR3 reads CASSRDNNNEQYF. Here the CDR3 DNA reads TGTGCCAGCTCACGGGACAACAACAATGAGCAGTACTTC.

CDR3 nucleotide sequence: TGCAGTGCTAGATGGACTAACGAGCAGTACTTC. Protein: CSARWTNEQYF. The chain recombines TRBV20-1 with TRBJ2-4; a possible D gene is TRBD2 (6 bases). The J call may be incorrect, as the DNA end agrees better with TRBJ2-7. The CDR3 loop spans 11 amino acids. Germline V CDR1 and CDR2: DFQATT, SNEGSKA (reference sequence).

This clonotype has only a few counts. The rearrangement joins TRBV3-1 to TRBJ2-1, with D tentatively TRBD1 (6 bases). CDR3 length equals 15 residues. CDR1 LGHDT and CDR2 YNNKEL come from the germline V gene (reference sequence). V dropped 4 bases and J dropped 2 bases, with 12 bases sitting between them. For the CDR3, the DNA is TGTGCCAGCAGCCGTGGGAACAGGGCCTACAATGAGCAGTTCTTC. Amino acid sequence: CASSRGNRAYNEQFF.

This clonotype was counted a few times. The chain joins TRBV20-1 to TRBJ1-1; a weak D match, TRBD1 (5 bases). This CDR3 has 15 amino acids. CDR1 is DFQATT and CDR2 is SNEGSKA in the germline V gene (reference sequence). V was trimmed by 3 bases and J by 0 bases, leaving 14 bases between them. The CDR3 coding sequence is TGCAGTGCTAGCTTGATAGACAGCCTGAACACTGAAGCTTTCTTT. Amino acid sequence: CSASLIDSLNTEAFF.

The CDR3, as DNA: TGTGCCACCGGATTAAACAGCGGGGGTGTAAATGAGCAGTTCTTC. This encodes CATGLNSGGVNEQFF. The chain combines TRBV24-1 with TRBJ2-1, with 8 bases identical to TRBD2. The CDR3 has 15 amino acids. Trimming removed 9 bases from V and 7 bases from J; junction bases left unmatched: 13. Germline values: CDR1 KGHDR, CDR2 SFDVKD.

The V and J genes are TRBV18 and TRBJ2-7, with a possible D match to TRBD1 (5 bases). The J call may be faulty, since TRBJ2-5 better matches the DNA end. The CDR3 covers 13 residues. The V gene's germline CDR1 is KGHSH and CDR2 LQKENI. The CDR3 spells CASSLDSGETQYF. Here the CDR3 DNA reads TGTGCCAGCTCCCTCGACAGTGGAGAGACCCAGTACTTC.

This clonotype was seen repeatedly, ten times or more. The chain links TRBV4-1 to TRBJ2-7; D is possibly TRBD2 (6 bases). Germline V gene sequence: CDR1 MGHRA, CDR2 YSYEKL. The CDR3 runs 14 residues. V was pared by 4 bases and J by 0 bases, with 10 bases between. CDR3 in DNA: TGCGCCAGCAGCCCCCCGGGGGTCTCCTACGAGCAGTACTTC. Its protein is CASSPPGVSYEQYF.

This clonotype was counted ten times or more. The chain links TRBV9 to TRBJ2-5, with 9 bases that match TRBD2. The V and J ends lost 4 bases and 7 bases, in that order; junction bases with no gene match: 8. Looked up from germline, CDR1 is SGDLS and CDR2 is YYNGEE. The CDR3 covers 14 residues. CDR3 nucleotides: TGTGCCAGCAGCCCCCTGGCGGGGGGGCTGACCCAGTACTTC. Its translation: CASSPLAGGLTQYF. The full variable domain, with the rest looked up from reference TRBV9 and TRBJ2-5, is DSGVTQTPKHLITATGQRVTLRCSPRSGDLSVYWYQQSLDQGLQFLIQYYNGEERAKGNILERFSAQQFPDLHSELNLSSLELGDSALYFCASSPLAGGLTQYFGPGTRLLVL.

This clonotype has only one observation. The genes are TRBV27 and TRBJ2-6; D is possibly TRBD1 (6 bases). From germline, CDR1 is MNHEY and CDR2 SMNVEV (reference sequence). V lost 7 bases and J 0 bases, leaving 16 bases between the germline ends. The CDR3 runs 17 residues. The CDR3 here is CASTRTVKGSGANVLTF. The CDR3 region has the DNA TGTGCCAGCACTCGGACAGTCAAAGGCTCTGGGGCCAACGTCCTGACTTTC.

The chain recombines TRBV18 with TRBJ2-5; either TRBD1 or TRBD2 may supply D (5 bases each). Germline values: CDR1 KGHSH, CDR2 LQKENI. The CDR3 has 16 residues. Trimming shortened V by 4 bases and J by 0 bases, and 15 bases separated the two germline ends. The CDR3 reads CASSLFPGTDQETQYF. CDR3 bases: TGTGCCAGCTCACTGTTTCCCGGGACGGACCAAGAGACCCAGTACTTC.

J is TRBJ2-1 and V is TRBV4-1; tentatively, D is TRBD1 (5 bases). The CDR3 sequence is 16 residues long. The ends were cut back, 0 bases at V and 6 bases at J, with 15 bases in the middle. The germline CDR1 and CDR2 sequences are MGHRA and YSYEKL. CDR3 bases: TGCGCCAGCAGCCAAGACAGGGATGACATTATCAATGAGCAGTTCTTC. It encodes CASSQDRDDIINEQFF.

This clonotype was seen a few times. The gene calls are TRBV25-1 and TRBJ2-5, with unresolved D. Trimming removed 2 bases at V and 1 base at J, with 11 bases between. The CDR3 consists of 15 residues. The germline gives CDR1 MGHDK, CDR2 SYGVNS. CDR3: CASSEGLGVQETQYF. The CDR3, as DNA: TGTGCCAGCAGTGAAGGTTTAGGAGTCCAAGAGACCCAGTACTTC.

This clonotype was observed a few times. The chain employs TRBV27 and TRBJ2-7; TRBD1 matches 7 bases. The germline V gene encodes CDR1 MNHEY and CDR2 SMNVEV (reference sequence). The CDR3 runs to 15 residues. The V segment lost 6 bases and the J segment 2 bases; nucleotides outside the gene matches: 10. The CDR3 DNA reads TGTGCCAGCAGCTGGCAGGGGGTCTTACCCTACGAGCAGTACTTC. It codes for CASSWQGVLPYEQYF.